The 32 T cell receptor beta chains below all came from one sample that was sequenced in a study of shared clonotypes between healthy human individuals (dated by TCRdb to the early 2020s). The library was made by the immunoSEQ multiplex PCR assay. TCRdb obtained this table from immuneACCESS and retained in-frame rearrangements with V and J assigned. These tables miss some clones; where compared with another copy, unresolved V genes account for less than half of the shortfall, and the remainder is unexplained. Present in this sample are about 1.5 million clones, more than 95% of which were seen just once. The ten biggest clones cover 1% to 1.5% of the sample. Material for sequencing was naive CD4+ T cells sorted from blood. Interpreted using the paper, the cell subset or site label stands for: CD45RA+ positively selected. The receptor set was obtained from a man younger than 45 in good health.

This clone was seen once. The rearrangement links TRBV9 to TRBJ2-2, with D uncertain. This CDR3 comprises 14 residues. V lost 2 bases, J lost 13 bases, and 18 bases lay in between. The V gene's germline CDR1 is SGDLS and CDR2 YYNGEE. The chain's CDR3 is CASSVGGNPVGLFF. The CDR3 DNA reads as TGTGCCAGCAGCGTTGGTGGGAACCCGGTTGGGCTGTTTTTT.

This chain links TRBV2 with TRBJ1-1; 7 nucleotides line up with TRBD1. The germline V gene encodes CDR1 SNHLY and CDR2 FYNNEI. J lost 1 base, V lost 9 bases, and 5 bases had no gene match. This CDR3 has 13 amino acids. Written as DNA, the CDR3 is TGTGCCAGGGCCGGGACAGCGAACACTGAAGCTTTCTTT. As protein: CARAGTANTEAFF.

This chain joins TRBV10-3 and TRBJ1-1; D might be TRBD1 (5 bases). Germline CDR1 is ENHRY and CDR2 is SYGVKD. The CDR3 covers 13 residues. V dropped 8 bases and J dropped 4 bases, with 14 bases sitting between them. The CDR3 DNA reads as TGTGCCATCTCGCGAGGGGAGGTCACTGAAGCTTTCTTT. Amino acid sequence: CAISRGEVTEAFF.

CDR3 sequence (DNA): TGTGCCAGCAGCTTAGCGAGTCGGGAGCTGGCGCAGTATTTT. Amino acids: CASSLASRELAQYF. The chain recombines TRBV7-2 with TRBJ2-3; possibly TRBD2 for D (6 bases). V lost 0 bases and J 10 bases, leaving 14 bases between the germline ends. Germline CDR1 is SGHTA and CDR2 is FQGNSA. The CDR3 contains 14 residues. Based on the CDR3 plus reference TRBV7-2 and TRBJ2-3, the full variable domain is GAGVSQSPSNKVTEKGKDVELRCDPISGHTALYWYRQSLGQGLEFLIYFQGNSAPDKSGLPSDRFSAERTGGSVSTLTIQRTQQEDSAVYLCASSLASRELAQYFGPGTRLTVL.

The CDR3 DNA reads TGTGCCAGCAGCTTACACCCCGGGACTAGCGGGATTCAAGAGACCCAGTACTTC. It specifies CASSLHPGTSGIQETQYF. The chain recombines TRBV5-5 with TRBJ2-5; 13 bases are a match to TRBD2. Germline CDR1 reads SGHKS; CDR2 reads YYEKEE (reference sequence). The length of the CDR3 is 18 residues. Unmatched junction bases numbered 9, after V lost 2 bases and J lost 2 bases.

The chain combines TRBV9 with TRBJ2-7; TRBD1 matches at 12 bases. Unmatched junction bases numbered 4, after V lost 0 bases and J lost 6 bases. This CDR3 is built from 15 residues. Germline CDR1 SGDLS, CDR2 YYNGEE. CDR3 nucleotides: TGTGCCAGCAGCGTAGTTCCGGGACAGGGGGCCGAGCAGTACTTC. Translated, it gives CASSVVPGQGAEQYF. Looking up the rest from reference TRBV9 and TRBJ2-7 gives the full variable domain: DSGVTQTPKHLITATGQRVTLRCSPRSGDLSVYWYQQSLDQGLQFLIQYYNGEERAKGNILERFSAQQFPDLHSELNLSSLELGDSALYFCASSVVPGQGAEQYFGPGTRLTVT.

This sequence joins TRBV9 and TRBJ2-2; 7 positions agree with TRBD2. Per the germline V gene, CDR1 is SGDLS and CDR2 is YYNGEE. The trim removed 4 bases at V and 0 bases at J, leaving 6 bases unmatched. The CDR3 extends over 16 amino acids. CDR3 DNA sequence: TGTGCCAGCAGCATCCTAGCGGTTACGAACACCGGGGAGCTGTTTTTT. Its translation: CASSILAVTNTGELFF.

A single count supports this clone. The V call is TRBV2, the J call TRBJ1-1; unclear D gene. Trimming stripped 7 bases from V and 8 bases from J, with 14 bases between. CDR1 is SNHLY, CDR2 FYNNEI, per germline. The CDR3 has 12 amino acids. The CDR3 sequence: CASTVYSQEAFF. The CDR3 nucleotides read TGTGCCAGCACCGTATATAGTCAAGAAGCTTTCTTT.

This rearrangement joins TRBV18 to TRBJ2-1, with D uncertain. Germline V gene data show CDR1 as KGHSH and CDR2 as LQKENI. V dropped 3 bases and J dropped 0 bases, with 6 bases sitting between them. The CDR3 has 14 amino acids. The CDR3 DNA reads TGTGCCAGCTCACCGTCTCCCTCCTACAATGAGCAGTTCTTC. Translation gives CASSPSPSYNEQFF. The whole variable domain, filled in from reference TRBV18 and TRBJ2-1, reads NAGVMQNPRHLVRRRGQEARLRCSPMKGHSHVYWYRQLPEEGLKFMVYLQKENIIDESGMPKERFSAEFPKEGPSILRIQQVVRGDSAAYFCASSPSPSYNEQFFGPGTRLTVL.

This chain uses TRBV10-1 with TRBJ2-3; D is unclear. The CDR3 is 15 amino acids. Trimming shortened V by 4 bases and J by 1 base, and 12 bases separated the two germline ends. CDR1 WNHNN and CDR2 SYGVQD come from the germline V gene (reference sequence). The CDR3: CASSGSTIRTDTQYF. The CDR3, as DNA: TGCGCCAGCAGTGGGTCCACCATTCGCACAGATACGCAGTATTTT.

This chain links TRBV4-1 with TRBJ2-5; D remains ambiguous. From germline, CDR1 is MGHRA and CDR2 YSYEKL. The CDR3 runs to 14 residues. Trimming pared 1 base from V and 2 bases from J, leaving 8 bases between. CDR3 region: CASSQVGQQETQYF. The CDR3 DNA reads TGCGCCAGCAGCCAAGTCGGGCAGCAAGAGACCCAGTACTTC.

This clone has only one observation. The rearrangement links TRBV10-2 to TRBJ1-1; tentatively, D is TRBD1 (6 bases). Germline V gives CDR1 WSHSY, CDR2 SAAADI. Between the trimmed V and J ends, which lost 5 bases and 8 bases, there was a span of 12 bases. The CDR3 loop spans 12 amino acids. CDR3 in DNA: TGCGCCAGCAGTTACCTCGACAGGGAAGCTTTCTTT. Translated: CASSYLDREAFF.

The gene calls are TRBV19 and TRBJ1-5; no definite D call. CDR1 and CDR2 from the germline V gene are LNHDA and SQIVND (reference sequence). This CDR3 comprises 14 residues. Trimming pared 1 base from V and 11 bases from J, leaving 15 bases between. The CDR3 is CASSIGGVRSTQHF. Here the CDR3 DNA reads TGTGCCAGTAGTATAGGTGGGGTCCGGTCGACCCAGCATTTT.

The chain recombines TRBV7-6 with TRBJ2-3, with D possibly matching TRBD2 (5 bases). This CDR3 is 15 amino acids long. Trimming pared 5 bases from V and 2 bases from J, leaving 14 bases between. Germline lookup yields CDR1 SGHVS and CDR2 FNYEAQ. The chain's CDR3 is CASSPRTGFTDTQYF. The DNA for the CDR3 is TGTGCCAGCAGCCCAAGGACTGGTTTCACAGATACGCAGTATTTT. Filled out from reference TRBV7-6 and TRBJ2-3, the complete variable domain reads GAGVSQSPRYKVTKRGQDVALRCDPISGHVSLYWYRQALGQGPEFLTYFNYEAQQDKSGLPNDRFSAERPEGSISTLTIQRTEQRDSAMYRCASSPRTGFTDTQYFGPGTRLTVL.

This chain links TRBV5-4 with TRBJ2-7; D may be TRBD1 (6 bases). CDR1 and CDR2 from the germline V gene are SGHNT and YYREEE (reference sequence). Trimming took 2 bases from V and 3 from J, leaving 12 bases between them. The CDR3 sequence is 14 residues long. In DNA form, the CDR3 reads TGTGCCAGCAGCTTTGGGGACAAGGACTACGAGCAGTACTTC. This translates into CASSFGDKDYEQYF.

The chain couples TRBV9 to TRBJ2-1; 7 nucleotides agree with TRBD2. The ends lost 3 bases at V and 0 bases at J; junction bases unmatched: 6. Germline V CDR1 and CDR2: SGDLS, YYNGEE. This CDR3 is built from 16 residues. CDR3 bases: TGTGCCAGCAGCGACGGGAGGACCAGCTCCTACAATGAGCAGTTCTTC. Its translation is CASSDGRTSSYNEQFF.

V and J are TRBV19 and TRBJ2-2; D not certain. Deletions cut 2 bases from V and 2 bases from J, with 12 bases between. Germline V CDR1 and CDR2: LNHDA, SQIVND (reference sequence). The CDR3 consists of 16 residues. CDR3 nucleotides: TGTGCCAGTAGTATAAGGCACTCCCCAAACACCGGGGAGCTGTTTTTT. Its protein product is CASSIRHSPNTGELFF.

CDR3: CASSIGGSSSQPQHF. The CDR3 DNA is TGTGCCAGTAGTATAGGAGGCAGCTCCAGTCAGCCCCAGCATTTT. The chain recombines TRBV19 with TRBJ1-5; D is unclear. Deletions cut 1 base from V and 6 bases from J, with 13 bases between. The CDR3 is 15 amino acids. Per the germline V gene, CDR1 is LNHDA and CDR2 is SQIVND (reference sequence).

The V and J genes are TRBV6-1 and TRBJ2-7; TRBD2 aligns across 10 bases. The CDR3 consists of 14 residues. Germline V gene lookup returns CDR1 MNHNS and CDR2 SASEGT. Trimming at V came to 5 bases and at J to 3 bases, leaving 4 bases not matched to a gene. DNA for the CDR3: TGTGCCAGCAGTTCCGGGACTAGCGTCTACGAGCAGTACTTC. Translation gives CASSSGTSVYEQYF.

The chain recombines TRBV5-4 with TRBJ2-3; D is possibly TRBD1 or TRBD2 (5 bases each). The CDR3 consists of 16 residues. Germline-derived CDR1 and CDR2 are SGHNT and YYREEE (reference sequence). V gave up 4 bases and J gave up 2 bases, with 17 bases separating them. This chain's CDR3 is CASSVPGTSITDTQYF. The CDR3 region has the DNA TGTGCCAGCAGCGTCCCCGGGACCTCTATCACAGATACGCAGTATTTT.

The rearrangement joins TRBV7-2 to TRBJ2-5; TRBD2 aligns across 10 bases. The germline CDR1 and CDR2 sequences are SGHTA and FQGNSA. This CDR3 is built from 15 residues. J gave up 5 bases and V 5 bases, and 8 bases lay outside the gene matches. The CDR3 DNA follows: TGTGCCAGCAGCCGGGCTAGCGGGAGTCTCGAGACCCAGTACTTC. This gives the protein CASSRASGSLETQYF. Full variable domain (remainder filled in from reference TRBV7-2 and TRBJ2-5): GAGVSQSPSNKVTEKGKDVELRCDPISGHTALYWYRQSLGQGLEFLIYFQGNSAPDKSGLPSDRFSAERTGGSVSTLTIQRTQQEDSAVYLCASSRASGSLETQYFGPGTRLLVL.

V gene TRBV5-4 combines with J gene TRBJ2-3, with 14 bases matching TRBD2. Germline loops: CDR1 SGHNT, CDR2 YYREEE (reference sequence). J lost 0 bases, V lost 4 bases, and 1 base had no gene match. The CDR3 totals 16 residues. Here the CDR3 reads CASSRTSGGSTDTQYF. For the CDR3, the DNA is TGTGCCAGCAGCAGGACTAGCGGGGGGAGCACAGATACGCAGTATTTT.

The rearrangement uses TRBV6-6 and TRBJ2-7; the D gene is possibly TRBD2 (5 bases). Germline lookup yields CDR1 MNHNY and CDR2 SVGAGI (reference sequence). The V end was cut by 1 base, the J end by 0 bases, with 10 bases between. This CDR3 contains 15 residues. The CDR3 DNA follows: TGTGCCAGCAGTTACTACGTAGGAGGCTCCTACGAGCAGTACTTC. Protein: CASSYYVGGSYEQYF.

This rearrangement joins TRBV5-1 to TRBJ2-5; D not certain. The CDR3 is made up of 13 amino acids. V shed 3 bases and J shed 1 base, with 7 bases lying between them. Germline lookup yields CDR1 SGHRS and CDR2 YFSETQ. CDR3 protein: CASSWKGQETQYF. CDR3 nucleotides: TGCGCCAGCAGCTGGAAGGGCCAAGAGACCCAGTACTTC.

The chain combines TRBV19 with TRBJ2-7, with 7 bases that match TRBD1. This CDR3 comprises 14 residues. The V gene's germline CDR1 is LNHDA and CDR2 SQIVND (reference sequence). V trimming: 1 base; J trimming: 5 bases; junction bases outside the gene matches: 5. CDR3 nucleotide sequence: TGTGCCAGTAGTATAGGGGGACAGACGGACGAGCAGTACTTC. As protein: CASSIGGQTDEQYF. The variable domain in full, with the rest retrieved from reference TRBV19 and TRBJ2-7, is DGGITQSPKYLFRKEGQNVTLSCEQNLNHDAMYWYRQDPGQGLRLIYYSQIVNDFQKGDIAEGYSVSREKKESFPLTVTSAQKNPTAFYLCASSIGGQTDEQYFGPGTRLTVT.

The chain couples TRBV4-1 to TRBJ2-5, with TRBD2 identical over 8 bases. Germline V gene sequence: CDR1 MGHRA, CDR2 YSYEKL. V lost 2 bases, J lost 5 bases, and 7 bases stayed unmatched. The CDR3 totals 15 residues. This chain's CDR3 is CASSQTGLVSETQYF. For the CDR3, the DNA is TGCGCCAGCAGCCAAACGGGACTAGTGAGCGAGACCCAGTACTTC.

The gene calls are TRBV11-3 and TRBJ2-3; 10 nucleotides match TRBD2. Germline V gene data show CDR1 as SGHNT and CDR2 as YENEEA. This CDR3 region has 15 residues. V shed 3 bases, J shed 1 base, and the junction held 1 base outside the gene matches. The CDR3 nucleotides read TGTGCCAGCAGCTTCACTAGCGGGGGCACAGATACGCAGTATTTT. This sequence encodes CASSFTSGGTDTQYF.

The CDR3 nucleotides are TGTGCCACCAGCAGAGATCTGCGGGAGGGCGGTGAGCAGTTCTTC. This encodes CATSRDLREGGEQFF. The chain has TRBV15 and TRBJ2-1; 9 bases match TRBD2. The CDR3 has 15 amino acids. Per germline, CDR1 LNHNV and CDR2 YYDKDF (reference sequence). Germline trimming cut 0 bases from V and 9 bases from J; bases unmatched to any gene: 6. Looking up the rest from reference TRBV15 and TRBJ2-1 gives the full variable domain: DAMVIQNPRYQVTQFGKPVTLSCSQTLNHNVMYWYQQKSSQAPKLLFHYYDKDFNNEADTPDNFQSRRPNTSFCFLDIRSPGLGDTAMYLCATSRDLREGGEQFFGPGTRLTVL.

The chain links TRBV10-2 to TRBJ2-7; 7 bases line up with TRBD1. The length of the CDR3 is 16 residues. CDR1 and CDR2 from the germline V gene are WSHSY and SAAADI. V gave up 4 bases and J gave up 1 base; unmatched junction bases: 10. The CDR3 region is CASSGLQGNGSYEQYF. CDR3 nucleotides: TGCGCCAGCAGTGGTTTACAGGGGAATGGGTCCTACGAGCAGTACTTC.

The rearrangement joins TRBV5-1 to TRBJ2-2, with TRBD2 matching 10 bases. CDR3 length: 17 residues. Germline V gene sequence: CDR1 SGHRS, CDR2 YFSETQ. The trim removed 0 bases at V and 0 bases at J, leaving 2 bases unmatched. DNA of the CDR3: TGCGCCAGCAGCTTGGTAGCGGGAGGTTCGAACACCGGGGAGCTGTTTTTT. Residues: CASSLVAGGSNTGELFF.

The CDR3 is CASAREVTTGELFF. The CDR3 bases are TGTGCCAGTGCTCGAGAAGTGACCACCGGGGAGCTGTTTTTT. The chain joins TRBV2 to TRBJ2-2; D unresolved. The CDR3 runs 14 residues. The germline V and J ends were trimmed by 9 bases and 4 bases, with 15 bases remaining between them. CDR1 and CDR2 from the germline V gene are SNHLY and FYNNEI.

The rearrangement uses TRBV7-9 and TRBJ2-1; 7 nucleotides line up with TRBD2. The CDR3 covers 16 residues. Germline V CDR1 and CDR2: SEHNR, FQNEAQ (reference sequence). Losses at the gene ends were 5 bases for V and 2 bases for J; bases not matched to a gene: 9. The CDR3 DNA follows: TGTGCCAGCAGCGACCGGGACTATCGACCCTACAATGAGCAGTTCTTC. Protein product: CASSDRDYRPYNEQFF.